The 32 T cell receptor beta chains presented below share a single source sample, sequenced in a study of T cell repertoires in cytomegalovirus infection. MiXCR, run by TCRdb on the reads, gives a single entry per CDR3 protein. The data contain fewer than 250,000 distinct CDR3 sequences, approximately 22% of them seen just once; the ten biggest clones take up roughly 20%. Sequenced sample: CD8+ T cells from PBMCs. The origin of the receptors is a human donor in good health (CMV status not recorded). Some clones in this sample may be carry-over from other donors' samples.

This clonotype was recorded many times. The chain employs TRBV6-1 and TRBJ2-1; 11 nucleotides match TRBD2. CDR1 and CDR2 (germline): MNHNS, SASEGT. J gave up 7 bases and V 5 bases, and 7 bases lay outside the gene matches. The CDR3 covers 15 residues. Here the CDR3 reads CASSNSGGAGNEQFF. In DNA, the CDR3 is TGTGCCAGCAGTAATAGCGGGGGGGCGGGGAATGAGCAGTTCTTC.

This clonotype has a handful of counts. The chain carries TRBV7-9 and TRBJ2-7; D may be TRBD2 (6 bases). Trimming removed 4 bases at V and 6 bases at J, with 13 bases between. Looked up from germline, CDR1 is SEHNR and CDR2 is FQNEAQ (reference sequence). CDR3 length equals 13 residues. CDR3 nucleotides: TGTGCCAGCAGCTCCCCCGGGAGCCGCGAGCAGTACTTC. Its protein is CASSSPGSREQYF.

The sample holds many counts of this clonotype. The J gene is TRBJ1-2, the V gene TRBV7-2; no clear D. The CDR3 is 12 residues long. Germline values: CDR1 SGHTA, CDR2 FQGNSA. The germline V and J ends were trimmed by 1 base and 8 bases, with 8 bases remaining between them. The DNA of the CDR3 is TGTGCCAGCAGCTTAGATGAGTTGGGCTACACCTTC. It is translated as CASSLDELGYTF.

This clonotype was counted between two and nine times. The chain has TRBV27 and TRBJ1-5; no reliable D call. V lost 2 bases and J lost 3, with 8 bases in between. CDR3 length: 14 residues. CDR1 MNHEY and CDR2 SMNVEV come from the germline V gene (reference sequence). CDR3 sequence (DNA): TGTGCCAGCAGTTTACTCGGTGTCAATCAGCCCCAGCATTTT. It specifies CASSLLGVNQPQHF.

The chain carries TRBV12-3 or TRBV12-4 and TRBJ2-3, with D perhaps given as TRBD1 or TRBD2 (5 bases each). V shed 6 bases and J shed 8 bases, with 9 bases lying between them. The CDR3 contains 11 residues. Written as DNA, the CDR3 is TGTGCCAGCAGCCCAGGGAGTACGCAGTATTTT. Protein product: CASSPGSTQYF.

This chain joins TRBV7-9 and TRBJ2-1; a weak D match, TRBD2 (6 bases). Germline V lookup: CDR1 SEHNR, CDR2 FQNEAQ (reference sequence). V was trimmed by 2 bases and J by 0 bases, leaving 11 bases between them. The CDR3 contains 16 residues. The CDR3 nucleotides are TGTGCCAGCAGCTTACGGGCGGGGAGCTCCTACAATGAGCAGTTCTTC. Amino acids: CASSLRAGSSYNEQFF.

V is TRBV6-1 and J is TRBJ1-1, with D perhaps TRBD1 (5 bases). The CDR3 contains 15 residues. V lost 10 bases and J lost 1, with 19 bases in between. The germline CDR1 and CDR2 sequences are MNHNS and SASEGT. The CDR3 loop reads CANTRDGLKNTEAFF. Written as DNA, the CDR3 is TGTGCCAATACCCGGGACGGTTTAAAGAACACTGAAGCTTTCTTT.

The V call is TRBV25-1, the J call TRBJ2-1; the D gene is possibly TRBD1 (7 bases). Germline values: CDR1 MGHDK, CDR2 SYGVNS. The V gene lost 5 bases and the J gene lost 1 base, with 21 bases spanning the gap. This CDR3 has 18 residues. The CDR3 protein is CASSRYGRDSFSYNEQFF. CDR3 nucleotide sequence: TGTGCCAGCAGTAGATATGGGCGGGACAGCTTTTCCTACAATGAGCAGTTCTTC.

The chain is built from TRBV4-2 and TRBJ2-7; 11 bases map to TRBD2. The V segment lost 3 bases and the J segment 2 bases; nucleotides outside the gene matches: 9. The V gene's germline CDR1 is LGHNA and CDR2 YNFKEQ. The CDR3 covers 17 residues. CDR3 sequence (DNA): TGTGCCAGCAGCCAGGGCTCTCTAGCGGGGGGCCCCTACGAGCAGTACTTC. It specifies CASSQGSLAGGPYEQYF.

This clonotype was observed a few times. The chain combines TRBV7-2 with TRBJ2-5; either TRBD1 or TRBD2 may supply D (5 bases each). CDR1 SGHTA and CDR2 FQGNSA come from the germline V gene. The CDR3 is 16 residues long. V dropped 2 bases and J dropped 5 bases, with 18 bases sitting between them. The CDR3 region is CASSLNRLPRDETQYF. CDR3 bases: TGTGCCAGCAGCTTAAATCGACTACCCCGGGACGAGACCCAGTACTTC.

This clonotype came up many times. The J gene is TRBJ1-1, the V gene TRBV11-1, with D perhaps matching TRBD1 (5 bases). CDR3 length equals 19 residues. With 4 bases removed from V and 0 bases from J, the gap between germline ends came to 24 bases. Germline CDR1 is SGHAT and CDR2 is FQDESV (reference sequence). CDR3 protein: CASSSLGVERYSLNTEAFF. CDR3 sequence (DNA): TGTGCCAGCAGCTCGTTGGGGGTCGAGCGGTACAGCTTGAACACTGAAGCTTTCTTT.

This clonotype showed up just a few times. This chain links TRBV28 with TRBJ1-3; D not resolved. Germline CDR1 reads MDHEN; CDR2 reads SYDVKM. Trimming took off 5 bases at V and 0 bases at J, with 11 bases between the two ends. This CDR3 has 15 amino acids. DNA of the CDR3: TGTGCCAGCAGTGCCTCCGGGAACTCTGGAAACACCATATATTTT. Residues: CASSASGNSGNTIYF.

This clonotype was counted only a few times. The genes are TRBV5-8 and TRBJ1-6; D gene unclear. The CDR3 has 15 residues. Trimming took 4 bases from V and 7 from J, leaving 15 bases between them. Germline CDR1 is SGHTS and CDR2 is YDEGEE. Here the CDR3 reads CASSPRAAPNSPLHF. For the CDR3, the DNA is TGTGCCAGCAGCCCCCGCGCAGCACCCAATTCACCCCTCCACTTT.

Notes on this clonotype: Germline is not matched at one junction end, which may reflect a read error. The chain carries TRBV27 and TRBJ2-7; possibly TRBD1 for D (5 bases). CDR3 size: 14 residues. Germline V gene sequence: CDR1 MNHEY, CDR2 SMNVEV (reference sequence). Written as DNA, the CDR3 is TGTACCAGCAGCTTAAGGGGCTCTTACTACGAGCAGTACTTC. Amino acid sequence: CTSSLRGSYYEQYF.

The chain carries TRBV27 and TRBJ1-5; D gene uncertain. Trimming stripped 6 bases from V and 5 bases from J, with 20 bases between. Germline CDR1 MNHEY, CDR2 SMNVEV (reference sequence). CDR3 size: 16 residues. In DNA, the CDR3 is TGTGCCAGCAGCCCGCGGTGGGGTCGGGTCGATCAGCCCCAGCATTTT. Translated, it gives CASSPRWGRVDQPQHF.

This clonotype was picked up a small number of times. The rearrangement joins TRBV6-1 to TRBJ2-1, with D possibly matching TRBD2 (6 bases). The V and J ends lost 5 bases and 5 bases respectively, with 13 bases between them. The germline gives CDR1 MNHNS, CDR2 SASEGT. This CDR3 comprises 14 residues. The CDR3 coding sequence is TGTGCCAGCAGTTATAGCGGTCCGAACAATGAGCAGTTCTTC. It encodes CASSYSGPNNEQFF.

In this sample, this clonotype turned up a few times. V and J are TRBV6-5 and TRBJ2-3; either TRBD1 or TRBD2 may supply D (5 bases each). V was clipped by 2 bases and J by 0 bases, with 9 bases between them. Per germline, CDR1 MNHEY and CDR2 SVGAGI. This CDR3 spans 15 amino acids. The CDR3 DNA reads TGTGCCAGCAGTTACGGGGGAGTGAGCACAGATACGCAGTATTTT. Its translation is CASSYGGVSTDTQYF.

This clonotype occurred a few times. The genes are TRBV28 and TRBJ2-7, with D possibly TRBD1 on 6 matching bases. Germline V gives CDR1 MDHEN, CDR2 SYDVKM. The CDR3 totals 16 residues. V shed 6 bases and J shed 3 bases, with 21 bases lying between them. As DNA, the CDR3 is TGTGCCAGCAGAGGCGATTGGGCAGGGGCGTTCTACGAGCAGTACTTC. Its protein is CASRGDWAGAFYEQYF.

In this sample, this clonotype turned up many times. The J gene is TRBJ2-7, the V gene TRBV20-1; TRBD1 matches at 7 bases. Germline V gives CDR1 DFQATT, CDR2 SNEGSKA (reference sequence). This CDR3 spans 14 amino acids. Losses at the gene ends were 0 bases for V and 3 bases for J; bases not matched to a gene: 5. CDR3 coding DNA: TGCAGTGCTAGAGAAGACAGGGTTGGCTACGAGCAGTACTTC. Its protein is CSAREDRVGYEQYF.

This chain connects TRBV2 to TRBJ1-1; 9 bases fit TRBD1. J was trimmed by 4 bases and V by 6 bases; bases with no gene match: 15. Germline CDR1 reads SNHLY; CDR2 reads FYNNEI. The CDR3 has 17 residues. This CDR3 reads CASRGTGGKGEGTEAFF. In nucleotides, the CDR3 is TGTGCCAGCAGGGGAACAGGGGGCAAAGGGGAAGGCACTGAAGCTTTCTTT.

This chain uses TRBV7-2 with TRBJ2-3, with 7 bases lining up with TRBD2. This CDR3 contains 17 residues. V shed 2 bases and J 0 bases; nucleotides not matched to a gene: 8. Germline assignment: CDR1 SGHTA and CDR2 FQGNSA. CDR3 bases: TGTGCCAGCAGCTTACCAACTCCGGGACTAAGCACAGATACGCAGTATTTT. Its translation is CASSLPTPGLSTDTQYF.

The chain employs TRBV7-2 and TRBJ2-5, with TRBD2 matching over 7 bases. Per germline, CDR1 SGHTA and CDR2 FQGNSA. The CDR3 is 16 residues long. The J segment lost 0 bases and the V segment lost 4 bases, leaving 8 bases of the junction unmatched. CDR3: CASSWSGGKYQETQYF. The DNA of the CDR3 is TGTGCCAGCAGCTGGTCCGGGGGGAAGTACCAAGAGACCCAGTACTTC.

This clonotype has a count of ten or more. This chain connects TRBV11-2 to TRBJ2-3; 13 bases map to TRBD2. V gave up 4 bases and J gave up 5 bases; unmatched junction bases: 6. This CDR3 has 16 residues. Germline V gene data show CDR1 as SGHAT and CDR2 as FQNNGV. The CDR3 DNA follows: TGTGCCAGCAGCTCCCCGACTAGCGGGGGGTTAGATACGCAGTATTTT. This translates into CASSSPTSGGLDTQYF.

This clonotype has a count of ten or more. The V gene is TRBV10-3, the J gene TRBJ1-1; TRBD1 aligns across 8 bases. The CDR3 covers 15 residues. V lost 6 bases, J lost 2 bases, and 8 bases stayed unmatched. Germline V lookup: CDR1 ENHRY, CDR2 SYGVKD. CDR3 loop: CAIRETGDPNTEAFF. DNA for the CDR3: TGTGCCATCAGAGAGACAGGGGACCCCAACACTGAAGCTTTCTTT.

The chain employs TRBV6-8 and TRBJ2-7; a weak D match, TRBD2 (5 bases). Germline V gene data show CDR1 as MNHGY and CDR2 as SAAAGT. The CDR3 is made up of 14 amino acids. Between the trimmed V and J ends, which lost 0 bases and 4 bases, there was a span of 10 bases. The CDR3 DNA reads TGTGCCAGCAGTTACTCGGGAGCCCTATACGAGCAGTACTTC. It translates to CASSYSGALYEQYF.

V gene TRBV12-3 or TRBV12-4 combines with J gene TRBJ2-5, with TRBD2 identical over 9 bases. V lost 3 bases to trimming and J lost 1 base; unmatched junction nucleotides: 3. This CDR3 region has 15 residues. The CDR3 coding sequence is TGTGCCAGCAGTTTTAGCGGGGGAGTCCAAGAGACCCAGTACTTC. Translating gives CASSFSGGVQETQYF.

This sequence joins TRBV13 and TRBJ2-5, with TRBD2 matching 10 bases. V dropped 5 bases and J dropped 2; count of bases not matched to a gene: 8. Germline CDR1 reads PRHDT; CDR2 reads FYEKMQ (reference sequence). This CDR3 spans 16 amino acids. The CDR3 sequence: CASSPRLAGVQETQYF. The CDR3 bases are TGTGCCAGCAGCCCCCGGCTAGCGGGGGTTCAAGAGACCCAGTACTTC.

This clonotype showed up just a few times. This chain joins TRBV20-1 and TRBJ2-2; 7 nucleotides line up with TRBD1. After removal of 8 bases from V and 5 bases from J, the junction contained 11 bases not matched to a gene. Germline lookup yields CDR1 DFQATT and CDR2 SNEGSKA (reference sequence). CDR3 length equals 14 residues. The CDR3, as DNA: TGCAGTTCCGCCGGACAGGAAAAAACCGGGGAGCTGTTTTTT. Its translation is CSSAGQEKTGELFF.

This clonotype was detected many times. The chain carries TRBV14 and TRBJ2-4, with D tentatively TRBD1 or TRBD2 (6 bases each). Trimming stripped 2 bases from V and 3 bases from J, with 11 bases between. The germline V gene has CDR1 SGHDN and CDR2 FVKESK. This CDR3 has 15 residues. The CDR3 spells CASSQRGLGKNIQYF. CDR3 coding DNA: TGTGCCAGCAGCCAACGGGGGCTTGGCAAAAACATTCAGTACTTC.

This clonotype was counted a few times. V and J are TRBV12-3 or TRBV12-4 and TRBJ1-1; 10 bases match TRBD1. The ends lost 5 bases at V and 5 bases at J; junction bases unmatched: 8. The CDR3 extends over 15 amino acids. The CDR3 region has the DNA TGTGCCAGCAGTCTCGACAGGGGGCTACAGACTGAAGCTTTCTTT. Translation gives CASSLDRGLQTEAFF.

In this sample, this clonotype turned up many times. CDR3: CASRSDSFTEAFF. The CDR3 DNA follows: TGTGCCAGCAGAAGTGACAGTTTCACTGAAGCTTTCTTT. The V and J genes are TRBV7-9 and TRBJ1-1; D possibly corresponds to TRBD1 (5 bases). Germline V lookup: CDR1 SEHNR, CDR2 FQNEAQ (reference sequence). The CDR3 spans 13 residues. The ends were cut back, 6 bases at V and 4 bases at J, with 12 bases in the middle. Full variable domain (rest looked up from reference TRBV7-9 and TRBJ1-1): DTGVSQNPRHKITKRGQNVTFRCDPISEHNRLYWYRQTLGQGPEFLTYFQNEAQLEKSRLLSDRFSAERPKGSFSTLEIQRTEQGDSAMYLCASRSDSFTEAFFGQGTRLTVV.

This chain joins TRBV20-1 and TRBJ1-5; D gene ambiguous. This CDR3 contains 15 residues. Germline assignment: CDR1 DFQATT and CDR2 SNEGSKA (reference sequence). V lost 2 bases and J 3 bases, leaving 14 bases between the germline ends. CDR3 sequence (DNA): TGCAGTGCTAGATTTCAGCGAGAGGTCAATCAGCCCCAGCATTTT. Its protein product is CSARFQREVNQPQHF.